This T cell receptor beta chain was identified in a study of human T cells and chemical hapten exposure. The time point was: patch test 2, 6 weeks after DPC sensitization. Treatment denoted: therapeutic diphenylcyclopropenone sensitization with weekly scalp DPC. A single record per CDR3 protein comes from TCRdb applying MiXCR to the RACE reads. The data contain approximately 100,000 distinct CDR3 sequences, roughly a tenth of them singletons. This clonotype has more than one count but fewer than ten. The sequence derives from a woman in her thirties or forties with alopecia areata. Some clones in this sample may be carry-over from other donors' samples. The material was whole blood, obtained in connection with sensitization to the hapten diphenylcyclopropenone (DPC).

The CDR3 spells CAWSVGTRGSPLHF. In DNA form, the CDR3 reads TGTGCCTGGAGTGTAGGGACACGGGGTTCACCCCTCCACTTT. The chain links TRBV30 to TRBJ1-6, with D possibly being TRBD1 (6 bases). With 0 bases removed from V and 9 bases from J, the gap between germline ends came to 12 bases. The CDR3 runs 14 residues. Germline V lookup: CDR1 GTSNPN, CDR2 SVGIG (reference sequence).